Below, one T cell receptor (beta chain) is given with its context. The antigen is not known. This sample is part of a study of shared clonotypes between healthy human individuals. Notes on the study in general: Larger estimated richness was generally recorded for naive subsets relative to memory subsets. Researchers sampled only blood; tissue repertoires likely differ.

At deep level, the assay was performed. Per sorted-subset replicate PCR, input was approximately 200 ng DNA, representing tens of thousands of T cell genomes. This table comes from immunoSEQ multiplex PCR, and its TCRdb copy is limited to in-frame clones, with some not included. The table has approximately 590,000 clones, 95% seen once; the top ten hold 0.1% to 0.11%. With V trimmed by 5 bases and J by 4 bases, 9 bases remained unmatched. Per germline, CDR1 SGHDN and CDR2 FVKESK. CDR3 length equals 16 residues. Terminally differentiated effector memory CD45RA+ cells were left out of the naive CD8 fraction, which was CD45RO-negative and positively selected for CCR7.

The receptor comes from a young woman in good health. Specimen: naive CD8+ T cells sorted from blood. The gene calls are TRBV14 and TRBJ2-1, with 9 bases matching TRBD2. CDR3 in DNA: TGTGCCAGCAGCGCCTTAGCGGGAGCGGGTTACAATGAGCAGTTCTTC. Its protein is CASSALAGAGYNEQFF.